This T cell receptor (beta chain) emerged from a study of cytomegalovirus exposure and HLA in healthy donors. General study points: In vitro, three CMV-associated chains proved specific for CMV antigens. Versus the approximately 700-donor mean, an Asian-associated ancestry cluster reportedly showed fewer N-insertions in a later analysis.

PCR amplification relied on 60 Vbeta primers (plus 13 Jbeta primers). Profiling relied on immunoSEQ multiplex PCR, and the TCRdb table lists in-frame clones only, not all of them. The sample has approximately 190,000 clones; roughly four fifths are singletons. On this clone itself: Its antigen is still unknown.

Trimming took 2 bases from V and 8 from J; bases not matched to a gene: 8. This CDR3 comprises 16 residues. Germline CDR1 reads MNHEY; CDR2 reads SVGAGI. The material sequenced was PBMCs. The rearrangement links TRBV6-5 to TRBJ1-4, with 10 nucleotides matching TRBD1. The TCR sequence derives from a young woman in good health and CMV-seronegative. CDR3 sequence: CASSYVAGTGEEKLFF. The CDR3, as DNA: TGTGCCAGCAGTTACGTAGCCGGGACAGGGGAAGAAAAACTGTTTTTT.